These 30 T cell receptor beta chains originate from one sample sequenced in a study of cytomegalovirus exposure and HLA in healthy donors. The PCR made use of 60 Vbeta and 13 Jbeta primers. Generated by immunoSEQ multiplex PCR, the TCRdb table keeps only in-frame clones and is missing some. The profile shows about 150,000 clones, over 80% of them singletons. Sequences were obtained from PBMCs. These receptors came from a male donor in good health and CMV-seronegative.

This clone appeared a single time. The chain uses TRBV11-2 and TRBJ1-2; possibly TRBD1 for D (5 bases). The germline CDR1 and CDR2 sequences are SGHAT and FQNNGV. The CDR3 length is 14 residues. V was cut by 5 bases and J by 4 bases, with 14 bases left in between. The CDR3 is CASSTGMGGYGYTF. DNA for the CDR3: TGTGCCAGCAGCACGGGCATGGGGGGCTATGGCTACACCTTC.

V usage is TRBV5-8 and J usage is TRBJ1-2; D ambiguous. The germline CDR1 and CDR2 sequences are SGHTS and YDEGEE. This CDR3 has 14 residues. The V end was cut by 1 base, the J end by 8 bases, with 15 bases between. In DNA form, the CDR3 reads TGTGCCAGCAGCTTGTTAACCCGGGCGGGCGGCTACACCTTC. It specifies CASSLLTRAGGYTF.

This chain joins TRBV18 and TRBJ2-7; D possibly corresponds to TRBD1 (5 bases). In germline, CDR1 is KGHSH, CDR2 LQKENI. Trimming left V 3 bases short and J 1 base short, with 10 bases between. This CDR3 region has 14 residues. The CDR3 sequence: CASSPSGASYEQYF. The CDR3 DNA is TGTGCCAGCTCACCTTCTGGGGCGTCCTACGAGCAGTACTTC. Supplemented by reference TRBV18 and TRBJ2-7, the full variable domain reads NAGVMQNPRHLVRRRGQEARLRCSPMKGHSHVYWYRQLPEEGLKFMVYLQKENIIDESGMPKERFSAEFPKEGPSILRIQQVVRGDSAAYFCASSPSGASYEQYFGPGTRLTVT.

This clone was seen only a few times. The chain is built from TRBV6-5 and TRBJ2-7; 7 bases align to TRBD1. The CDR3 has 15 amino acids. V dropped 7 bases and J dropped 5; count of bases not matched to a gene: 14. Germline loops: CDR1 MNHEY, CDR2 SVGAGI. This CDR3 reads CASTSPLDRLNEQYF. DNA for the CDR3: TGTGCCAGCACCTCGCCCCTGGACAGGTTGAACGAGCAGTACTTC.

The sample holds one count of this clone. This chain uses TRBV19 with TRBJ2-5, with 8 bases aligning to TRBD1. Germline V lookup: CDR1 LNHDA, CDR2 SQIVND (reference sequence). The CDR3 sequence is 15 residues long. V lost 5 bases to trimming and J lost 6 bases; unmatched junction nucleotides: 11. This chain's CDR3 is CASSPSDRARKTQYF. In DNA, the CDR3 is TGTGCCAGTAGTCCCTCGGACAGGGCGCGGAAGACCCAGTACTTC.

The chain has TRBV28 and TRBJ2-1; TRBD2 is a possible D gene (6 bases). The CDR3 has 15 amino acids. Deletions cut 5 bases from V and 0 bases from J, with 11 bases between. CDR1 is MDHEN and CDR2 is SYDVKM in the germline V gene. CDR3 residues: CASSRDSFSYNEQFF. CDR3 nucleotide sequence: TGTGCCAGCAGTCGGGACTCATTCTCCTACAATGAGCAGTTCTTC.

The chain joins TRBV2 to TRBJ2-3, with TRBD2 identical over 13 bases. CDR3 size: 18 residues. V gave up 2 bases and J gave up 5 bases; unmatched junction bases: 10. Germline-derived CDR1 and CDR2 are SNHLY and FYNNEI. The CDR3 coding sequence is TGTGCCAGCAGTGAAAGGGCACTAGCGGGAGGGTGGGAAGATACGCAGTATTTT. Its protein is CASSERALAGGWEDTQYF.

The sample holds a few counts of this clone. CDR3 sequence: CASSFEQGVEAFF. The CDR3 DNA is TGTGCCAGCAGCTTCGAACAGGGTGTGGAAGCTTTCTTT. The chain recombines TRBV13 with TRBJ1-1, with D tentatively TRBD1 (6 bases). Per the germline V gene, CDR1 is PRHDT and CDR2 is FYEKMQ (reference sequence). There are 13 residues in the CDR3. The V end was cut by 3 bases, the J end by 8 bases, with 13 bases between.

CDR3 amino acids: CASSLTLAGGTDTQYF. In DNA form, the CDR3 reads TGTGCCAGCAGCTTAACGCTAGCGGGAGGGACAGATACGCAGTATTTT. The rearrangement joins TRBV7-3 to TRBJ2-3, with 12 bases fitting TRBD2. The CDR3 has 16 residues. Germline trimming cut 0 bases from V and 3 bases from J; bases unmatched to any gene: 1. Germline V gene sequence: CDR1 SGHTA, CDR2 FQGTGA.

The chain uses TRBV18 and TRBJ1-5; TRBD1 is a possible D gene (5 bases). In germline, CDR1 is KGHSH, CDR2 LQKENI. The germline V and J ends were trimmed by 0 bases and 3 bases, with 15 bases remaining between them. This CDR3 comprises 17 residues. CDR3 coding DNA: TGTGCCAGCTCACCACCGGCGCCAGGGTGGGACAATCAGCCCCAGCATTTT. Protein: CASSPPAPGWDNQPQHF.

This chain links TRBV27 with TRBJ2-7, with D tentatively TRBD2 (6 bases). The CDR3 runs 15 residues. The germline CDR1 and CDR2 sequences are MNHEY and SMNVEV (reference sequence). Trimming left V 3 bases short and J 2 bases short, with 14 bases between. The CDR3 nucleotides are TGTGCCAGCAGTTTTAGTCCCGGGAGAACCTACGAGCAGTACTTC. This encodes CASSFSPGRTYEQYF.

The CDR3 is CASNDRGGEAFF. In DNA, the CDR3 is TGTGCCAGCAACGACAGGGGAGGGGAAGCTTTCTTT. The rearrangement links TRBV6-6 to TRBJ1-1, with 8 positions matching TRBD1. Germline lookup yields CDR1 MNHNY and CDR2 SVGAGI (reference sequence). The junction had 6 bases not matched to a gene; V was cut back by 7 bases and J by 8 bases. This CDR3 has 12 amino acids.

This chain connects TRBV5-4 to TRBJ2-1; 7 bases fit TRBD2. The CDR3 runs 15 residues. V dropped 1 base and J dropped 7; count of bases not matched to a gene: 8. Germline values: CDR1 SGHNT, CDR2 YYREEE (reference sequence). This chain's CDR3 is CASSLTGGGLNEQFF. The CDR3 bases are TGTGCCAGCAGCTTGACGGGGGGTGGTCTGAATGAGCAGTTCTTC.

CDR3 residues: CASSWDSATYTGELFF. DNA of the CDR3: TGCGCCAGCAGCTGGGACAGTGCCACCTACACCGGGGAGCTGTTTTTT. The genes are TRBV5-1 and TRBJ2-2; 7 positions match TRBD1. The germline gives CDR1 SGHRS, CDR2 YFSETQ. J gave up 3 bases and V 3 bases, and 8 bases lay outside the gene matches. The CDR3 has 16 residues.

The genes are TRBV6-5 and TRBJ1-5; tentative D call: TRBD1 (6 bases). CDR3 length equals 14 residues. The V and J ends lost 2 bases and 2 bases respectively, with 7 bases between them. CDR1 MNHEY and CDR2 SVGAGI come from the germline V gene. The CDR3 loop reads CASSYNRGNQPQHF. In DNA, the CDR3 is TGTGCCAGCAGTTACAACAGGGGCAATCAGCCCCAGCATTTT.

CDR3 bases: TGTGCCAGCAGCTTCGGACAGGGGGAAGCTTTCTTT. Translated: CASSFGQGEAFF. The chain recombines TRBV7-2 with TRBJ1-1, with 9 bases identical to TRBD1. Trimming at V came to 3 bases and at J to 8 bases, leaving 1 base not matched to a gene. CDR1 SGHTA and CDR2 FQGNSA come from the germline V gene. This CDR3 contains 12 residues.

The rearrangement uses TRBV7-2 and TRBJ1-3, with 7 nucleotides matching TRBD1. The CDR3 runs to 14 residues. CDR1 is SGHTA and CDR2 is FQGNSA in the germline V gene. Trimming cost V 11 bases and J 0 bases; bases outside gene matches: 7. The CDR3 reads CALRGAYSGNTIYF. The CDR3 nucleotides read TGTGCCCTCAGGGGGGCCTACTCTGGAAACACCATATATTTT. Full variable domain (remainder filled in from reference TRBV7-2 and TRBJ1-3): GAGVSQSPSNKVTEKGKDVELRCDPISGHTALYWYRQSLGQGLEFLIYFQGNSAPDKSGLPSDRFSAERTGGSVSTLTIQRTQQEDSAVYLCALRGAYSGNTIYFGEGSWLTVV.

CDR3 in DNA: TGCGCCAGCAGCTTGGCCTTGGAGACCGTCTCCTACAATGAGCAGTTCTTC. Protein product: CASSLALETVSYNEQFF. The chain uses TRBV5-1 and TRBJ2-1; D not resolved. Germline CDR1 and CDR2: SGHRS and YFSETQ. The CDR3 is 17 amino acids. Trimming removed 0 bases from V and 0 bases from J, with 13 bases in between. Combining the CDR3 with reference TRBV5-1 and TRBJ2-1 gives the whole variable domain KAGVTQTPRYLIKTRGQQVTLSCSPISGHRSVSWYQQTPGQGLQFLFEYFSETQRNKGNFPGRFSGRQFSNSRSEMNVSTLELGDSALYLCASSLALETVSYNEQFFGPGTRLTVL.

The gene calls are TRBV13 and TRBJ2-1, with 10 bases lining up with TRBD2. V dropped 3 bases and J dropped 8; count of bases not matched to a gene: 7. Looked up from germline, CDR1 is PRHDT and CDR2 is FYEKMQ (reference sequence). CDR3 length: 15 amino acids. The CDR3 DNA follows: TGTGCCAGCAGCTTGGTAGCGGGGGGAGGGGATGAGCAGTTCTTC. This encodes CASSLVAGGGDEQFF.

The chain links TRBV2 to TRBJ2-2; possible D gene TRBD2, 6 bases. Trimming took off 2 bases at V and 6 bases at J, with 13 bases between the two ends. The CDR3 has 15 amino acids. CDR1 and CDR2 from the germline V gene are SNHLY and FYNNEI. The CDR3: CASSEPGVGSGELFF. In nucleotides, the CDR3 is TGTGCCAGCAGTGAACCGGGAGTAGGGTCCGGGGAGCTGTTTTTT.

The V gene is TRBV4-1, the J gene TRBJ1-2, with D unclear. Germline V lookup: CDR1 MGHRA, CDR2 YSYEKL. V was clipped by 4 bases and J by 8 bases, with 11 bases between them. The CDR3 contains 12 residues. The CDR3: CASSLGNFGYTF. The CDR3 region has the DNA TGCGCCAGCAGCCTCGGGAATTTCGGCTACACCTTC.

The V and J genes are TRBV5-1 and TRBJ2-7; possibly TRBD1 for D (7 bases). V lost 4 bases and J lost 2, with 22 bases in between. Germline V gene data show CDR1 as SGHRS and CDR2 as YFSETQ. The CDR3 has 17 amino acids. The CDR3: CASSLTPGGTPPYEQYF. In nucleotides, the CDR3 is TGCGCCAGCAGCCTCACTCCAGGGGGGACACCACCCTACGAGCAGTACTTC.

This clone was picked up a small number of times. The chain joins TRBV25-1 to TRBJ1-1; perhaps TRBD1 as D (6 bases). Trimming took 3 bases from V and 0 from J, leaving 14 bases between them. This CDR3 is 16 amino acids long. Germline CDR1 is MGHDK and CDR2 is SYGVNS. CDR3 DNA sequence: TGTGCCAGCAGTGATTCCCTAACAGGGATGAACACTGAAGCTTTCTTT. Encoded protein: CASSDSLTGMNTEAFF.

This clone has just a few counts. V and J are TRBV28 and TRBJ2-1; 12 bases are shared with TRBD2. This CDR3 is 16 amino acids long. Germline assignment: CDR1 MDHEN and CDR2 SYDVKM. The V segment lost 2 bases and the J segment 10 bases; nucleotides outside the gene matches: 9. CDR3 in DNA: TGTGCCAGCAGTTTAAGAGGACTAGCGGGAATTCGGGAGCAGTTCTTC. It specifies CASSLRGLAGIREQFF.

The V gene is TRBV25-1, the J gene TRBJ1-4; D gene ambiguous. This CDR3 comprises 14 residues. The germline gives CDR1 MGHDK, CDR2 SYGVNS. V lost 7 bases and J lost 0, with 9 bases in between. CDR3 coding DNA: TGTGCCAGCAATACCGGAGCAACTAATGAAAAACTGTTTTTT. Translating it yields CASNTGATNEKLFF.

The rearrangement joins TRBV27 to TRBJ2-7; D possibly corresponds to TRBD1 (6 bases). Trimming stripped 8 bases from V and 0 bases from J, with 11 bases between. Germline assignment: CDR1 MNHEY and CDR2 SMNVEV (reference sequence). The CDR3 has 13 residues. The chain's CDR3 is CASRGQISYEQYF. Here the CDR3 DNA reads TGTGCCAGCCGTGGACAGATCTCCTACGAGCAGTACTTC.

The chain is built from TRBV10-3 and TRBJ2-5; perhaps TRBD1 as D (6 bases). The V end was cut by 4 bases, the J end by 2 bases, with 11 bases between. Looked up from germline, CDR1 is ENHRY and CDR2 is SYGVKD. This CDR3 is built from 14 residues. The CDR3 region has the DNA TGTGCCATCAGTGTAACAGGGCCACAAGAGACCCAGTACTTC. Translating it yields CAISVTGPQETQYF.

This clone has a handful of counts. The CDR3, as DNA: TGCGCCAGCCTGGGACACCTGTACGAGCAGTACTTC. This gives the protein CASLGHLYEQYF. V gene TRBV10-2 combines with J gene TRBJ2-7, with D tentatively TRBD1 (6 bases). Looked up from germline, CDR1 is WSHSY and CDR2 is SAAADI. Between the trimmed V and J ends, which lost 8 bases and 4 bases, there was a span of 12 bases. The CDR3 runs 12 residues.

This rearrangement joins TRBV27 to TRBJ1-6; D possibly corresponds to TRBD1 (5 bases). The CDR3 is 15 residues long. V dropped 2 bases and J dropped 8 bases, with 13 bases sitting between them. Germline lookup yields CDR1 MNHEY and CDR2 SMNVEV (reference sequence). The CDR3 bases are TGTGCCAGCAGTTTAGGACGGGGACTAGATTCACCCCTCCACTTT. Translation gives CASSLGRGLDSPLHF.

The chain combines TRBV19 with TRBJ2-3; D might be TRBD2 (6 bases). The CDR3 covers 15 residues. The germline V gene has CDR1 LNHDA and CDR2 SQIVND (reference sequence). The V end was cut by 3 bases, the J end by 4 bases, with 14 bases between. CDR3 sequence reads: CASSISGTGPDTQYF. In DNA form, the CDR3 reads TGTGCCAGTAGTATCTCCGGGACTGGGCCAGATACGCAGTATTTT.